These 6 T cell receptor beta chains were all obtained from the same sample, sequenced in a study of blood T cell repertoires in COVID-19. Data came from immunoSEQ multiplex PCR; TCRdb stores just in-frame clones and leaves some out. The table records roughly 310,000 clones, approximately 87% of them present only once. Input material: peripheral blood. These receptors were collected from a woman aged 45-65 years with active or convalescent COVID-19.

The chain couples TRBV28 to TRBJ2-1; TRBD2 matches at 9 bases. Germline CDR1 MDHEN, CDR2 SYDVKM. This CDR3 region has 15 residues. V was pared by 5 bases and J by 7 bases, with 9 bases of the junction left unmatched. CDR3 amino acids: CASSRPGLAGNEQFF. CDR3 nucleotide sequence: TGTGCCAGCAGTCGCCCGGGACTAGCAGGGAATGAGCAGTTCTTC.

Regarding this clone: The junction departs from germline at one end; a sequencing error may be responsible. The CDR3 region is CASSYRAQETQYF. In DNA, the CDR3 is TGTGCTAGCAGTTACAGGGCCCAAGAGACCCAGTACTTC. V gene TRBV7-7 combines with J gene TRBJ2-5, with a weak D call TRBD1 (6 bases). CDR3 length equals 13 residues. Germline assignment: CDR1 SSHAT and CDR2 FNYEAQ (reference sequence). The complete variable domain, with remaining parts taken from reference TRBV7-7 and TRBJ2-5, reads GAGVSQSPRYKVTKRGQDVTLRCDPISSHATLYWYQQALGQGPEFLTYFNYEAQPDKSGLPSDRFSAERPEGSISTLTIQRTEQRDSAMYRCASSYRAQETQYFGPGTRLLVL.

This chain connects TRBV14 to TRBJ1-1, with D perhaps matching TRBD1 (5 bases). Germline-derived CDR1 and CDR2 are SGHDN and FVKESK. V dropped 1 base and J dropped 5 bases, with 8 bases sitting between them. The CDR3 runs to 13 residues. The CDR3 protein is CASSQGGWTEAFF. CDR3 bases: TGTGCCAGCAGCCAAGGGGGCTGGACTGAAGCTTTCTTT.

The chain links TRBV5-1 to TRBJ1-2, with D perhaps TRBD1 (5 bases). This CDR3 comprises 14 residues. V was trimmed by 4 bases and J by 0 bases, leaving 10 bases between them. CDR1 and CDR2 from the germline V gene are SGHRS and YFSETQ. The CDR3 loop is CASSAGHTNYGYTF. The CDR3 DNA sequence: TGCGCCAGCAGCGCAGGGCACACTAACTATGGCTACACCTTC.

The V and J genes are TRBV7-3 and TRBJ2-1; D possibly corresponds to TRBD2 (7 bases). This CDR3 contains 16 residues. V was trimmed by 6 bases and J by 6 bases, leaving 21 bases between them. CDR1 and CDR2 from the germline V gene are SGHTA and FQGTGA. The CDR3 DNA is TGTGCCAGCAGTCTCCGCGGGGGCACCACTGGCAATGAGCAGTTCTTC. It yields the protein CASSLRGGTTGNEQFF.

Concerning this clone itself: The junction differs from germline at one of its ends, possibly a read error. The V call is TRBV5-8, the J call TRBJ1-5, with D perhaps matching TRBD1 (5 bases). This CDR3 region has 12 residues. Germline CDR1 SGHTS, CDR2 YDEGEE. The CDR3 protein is CASSLNQGKVDF. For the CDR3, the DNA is TGTGCCAGCAGCTTGAATCAGGGAAAAGTGGATTTT.